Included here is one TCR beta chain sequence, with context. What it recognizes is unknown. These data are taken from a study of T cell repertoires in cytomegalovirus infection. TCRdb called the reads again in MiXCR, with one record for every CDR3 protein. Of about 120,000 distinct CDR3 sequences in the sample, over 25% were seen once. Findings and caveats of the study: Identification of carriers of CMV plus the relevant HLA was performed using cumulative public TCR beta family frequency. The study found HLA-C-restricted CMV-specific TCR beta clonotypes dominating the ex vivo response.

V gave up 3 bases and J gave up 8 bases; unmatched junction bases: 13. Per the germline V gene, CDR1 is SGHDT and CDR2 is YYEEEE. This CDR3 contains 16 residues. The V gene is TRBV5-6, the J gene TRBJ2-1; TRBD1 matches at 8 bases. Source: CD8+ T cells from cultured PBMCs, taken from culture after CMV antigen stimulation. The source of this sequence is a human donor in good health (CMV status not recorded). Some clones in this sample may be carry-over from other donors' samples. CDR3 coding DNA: TGTGCCAGCAGCTCATACCGACAGGGGACTTTGGATGAGCAGTTCTTC. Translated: CASSSYRQGTLDEQFF.